A selection of T cell receptor beta chains follows, all from one sample in a study of OX40 agonist ivuxolimab in advanced cancers. Measured with immunoSEQ multiplex PCR; TCRdb has only the in-frame clones, and not every one. This sample has 15,000 or so clones, with over 60% found just once. The sequences come from CD4+ or CD8+ T cells sorted from blood, collected in a trial of the OX40 agonist ivuxolimab. These receptors were collected from an adult with an advanced solid tumor such as melanoma, head and neck, liver or kidney cancer. CDR3s include the opening cysteine and the closing phenylalanine or tryptophan. The order of the fields is clone size, D gene, J gene, V gene, CDR3 protein, CDR3 DNA. A D gene is named only where the DNA matches it firmly. Rows may omit the clone size; those that give it use once, few, many or a size class.

. . TRBJ2-7 TRBV27 CASSLSGKGAYEQYF TGTGCCAGCAGTTTATCAGGGAAAGGGGCCTACGAGCAGTACTTC
. TRBD1 TRBJ2-3 TRBV2 CASKQGEPPDTQYF TGTGCCAGCAAGCAGGGGGAGCCCCCAGATACGCAGTATTTT
. . TRBJ2-1 TRBV4-1 CASSLDSNNEQFF TGCGCCAGCAGCCTTGACTCGAACAATGAGCAGTTCTTC
. . TRBJ2-7 TRBV6-1 CASSEAGHTTYEQYF TGTGCCAGCAGTGAAGCTGGACATACTACCTACGAGCAGTACTTC
. TRBD2 TRBJ2-1 TRBV4-1 CASSQSPLAGASNEQFF TGCGCCAGCAGCCAAAGCCCACTAGCGGGAGCATCCAATGAGCAGTTCTTC
few TRBD2 TRBJ2-1 TRBV7-7 CASSSQAGGVVDEQFF TGTGCTAGCAGCTCCCAGGCGGGAGGAGTAGTCGATGAGCAGTTCTTC
. TRBD1 TRBJ2-3 TRBV9 CASSVETGGTDTQYF TGTGCCAGCAGCGTAGAAACAGGGGGCACAGATACGCAGTATTTT
. . TRBJ2-1 TRBV19 CASSIGEMGLSSYNEQFF TGTGCCAGTAGTATAGGGGAAATGGGACTCAGCTCCTACAATGAGCAGTTCTTC
. . TRBJ2-7 TRBV20-1 CSADDGGEQYF TGCAGTGCGGACGACGGAGGCGAGCAGTACTTC
. . TRBJ2-1 TRBV7-2 CASSLVLVYNEQFF TGTGCCAGCAGCTTAGTGCTAGTATACAATGAGCAGTTCTTC
. . TRBJ1-2 TRBV5-6 CASSSRGHSNYGYTF TGTGCCAGCAGCTCCCGAGGGCATAGTAACTATGGCTACACCTTC
. TRBD1 TRBJ1-1 TRBV19 CASRQGANTEAFF TGTGCCAGTAGACAGGGGGCCAACACTGAAGCTTTCTTT
once TRBD1 TRBJ2-7 TRBV5-1 CASSSGTGGSYEQYF TGCGCCAGCAGCTCTGGGACAGGGGGCTCCTACGAGCAGTACTTC
. . TRBJ2-7 TRBV5-5 CASSLAQNYYEQYF TGTGCCAGCAGCTTGGCCCAGAATTACTACGAGCAGTACTTC